These T cell receptor beta chains were read from a single sample in a study of OX40 agonist ivuxolimab in advanced cancers. Profiled with immunoSEQ multiplex PCR; TCRdb holds only in-frame clones, not every one. The sample has fewer than 40,000 clones, roughly 69% seen once; the top ten hold about 18%. The sequenced sample was CD4+ or CD8+ T cells sorted from blood, obtained in a trial of the OX40 agonist ivuxolimab. The receptors here all came from an adult with an advanced solid tumor such as melanoma, head and neck, liver or kidney cancer. The CDR3 runs from the conserved cysteine through the conserved F or W. D genes are given only for firm matches. Some rows mark clone size as missing; the rest say once, few, many or name a class of expanded clone.

J,D,V,size,length,CDR3,DNA
TRBJ1-5,-,TRBV11-3,medium-sized,17,CASSLALSQDSNQPQHF,TGTGCCAGCAGCTTAGCGTTATCCCAGGATAGCAATCAGCCCCAGCATTTT
TRBJ1-3,-,TRBV25-1,-,15,CASSDREARGNTIYF,TGTGCCAGCAGTGACAGGGAGGCGCGAGGAAACACCATATATTTT
TRBJ1-1,-,TRBV6-5,-,13,CASSYSSLTEAFF,TGTGCCAGCAGTTACTCCAGTTTAACTGAAGCTTTCTTT
TRBJ2-7,-,TRBV7-2,-,14,CASSLVSGEFEQYF,TGTGCCAGCAGCTTAGTGTCAGGAGAGTTTGAGCAGTACTTC
TRBJ2-1,TRBD1,TRBV27,-,15,CASSATGTGWAEQFF,TGTGCCAGCAGCGCCACCGGGACAGGGTGGGCTGAGCAGTTCTTC
TRBJ2-1,-,TRBV9,-,15,CASSVDRRRVNEQFF,TGTGCCAGCAGCGTAGATCGACGTAGGGTCAATGAGCAGTTCTTC
TRBJ1-2,-,TRBV5-1,-,13,CASSLVINYGYTF,TGCGCCAGCAGCTTGGTTATTAACTATGGCTACACCTTC
TRBJ1-3,-,TRBV7-9,once,16,CASSLQGPDSGNTIYF,TGTGCCAGCAGCTTGCAGGGGCCAGACTCTGGAAACACCATATATTTT
TRBJ1-1,-,TRBV6-5,-,14,CASRQQPGNTEAFF,TGTGCCAGCAGACAACAACCGGGGAACACTGAAGCTTTCTTT
TRBJ1-2,-,TRBV4-1,once,16,CASSQSLQPANYGYTF,TGCGCCAGCAGCCAATCCCTGCAGCCCGCTAACTATGGCTACACCTTC
TRBJ2-7,-,TRBV25-1,-,12,CASSEGFHEQYF,TGTGCCAGCAGTGAGGGTTTTCACGAGCAGTACTTC
TRBJ2-2,TRBD1,TRBV29-1,-,12,CSVGTGNGELFF,TGCAGCGTGGGGACAGGGAATGGGGAGCTGTTTTTT
TRBJ2-7,-,TRBV7-9,-,17,CASNLVFSVRDETEQYF,TGTGCCAGCAACCTGGTTTTCTCGGTCCGGGATGAGACCGAGCAGTACTTC
TRBJ1-2,-,TRBV6-6,-,13,CARSPFPNYGYTF,TGTGCCAGGTCTCCATTTCCTAACTATGGCTACACCTTC
TRBJ1-1,TRBD1,TRBV5-1,-,14,CASKDATGGSEAFF,TGCGCCAGCAAGGACGCGACAGGGGGCAGTGAAGCTTTCTTT
TRBJ1-1,TRBD1,TRBV27,-,14,CASRNWDSNTEAFF,TGTGCCAGCCGTAACTGGGACAGTAACACTGAAGCTTTCTTT
TRBJ2-3,-,TRBV2,-,13,CASMEGAYDTQYF,TGTGCCAGCATGGAGGGGGCATATGATACGCAGTATTTT
TRBJ1-4,-,TRBV2,-,14,CASSPGLQGEKLFF,TGTGCCAGCAGTCCTGGACTCCAGGGTGAAAAACTGTTTTTT
TRBJ1-4,TRBD1,TRBV6-1,-,15,CASSDRGTVPEKLFF,TGTGCCAGCAGTGATAGGGGGACAGTACCTGAAAAACTGTTTTTT
TRBJ1-6,-,TRBV19,few,15,CASSTQASYNSPLHF,TGTGCCAGTAGTACACAGGCCTCCTATAATTCACCCCTCCACTTT
TRBJ1-1,-,TRBV7-9,-,15,CASSSGQQMNTEAFF,TGTGCCAGCAGCTCTGGACAGCAGATGAACACTGAAGCTTTCTTT
TRBJ1-2,-,TRBV2,few,13,CASTGQGPYGYTF,TGTGCCAGCACCGGACAAGGTCCCTATGGCTACACCTTC
TRBJ2-5,-,TRBV5-1,-,13,CASSLGAGETQYF,TGCGCCAGCAGCCTAGGGGCGGGGGAGACCCAGTACTTC
TRBJ2-7,-,TRBV27,-,13,CASSLYLSYEQYF,TGTGCCAGCAGTTTATATCTCTCCTACGAGCAGTACTTC
TRBJ1-1,-,TRBV6-4,-,13,CASSVNRNTEAFF,TGTGCCAGCAGTGTGAACAGGAACACTGAAGCTTTCTTT
TRBJ1-1,TRBD1,TRBV27,-,14,CASRPRDRGLGAFF,TGTGCCAGCAGACCCCGGGACAGGGGGCTGGGAGCTTTCTTT
TRBJ1-1,-,TRBV29-1,-,14,CSVIGTFLNTEAFF,TGCAGCGTTATAGGGACTTTCCTGAACACTGAAGCTTTCTTT
TRBJ1-6,-,TRBV7-9,-,13,CASSTEKGSPLHF,TGTGCCAGCAGCACCGAAAAGGGCTCACCCCTCCACTTT
TRBJ1-3,-,TRBV18,-,14,CASLQQVTGNTIYF,TGTGCCAGCCTCCAACAAGTCACTGGAAACACCATATATTTT
TRBJ2-4,TRBD1,TRBV6-1,-,16,CASSADPGGSGNIQYF,TGTGCCAGCAGTGCGGATCCAGGGGGCTCTGGAAACATTCAGTACTTC
TRBJ1-1,-,TRBV29-1,few,10,CSAGRTEAFF,TGCAGCGCGGGGAGGACTGAAGCTTTCTTT
TRBJ2-5,-,TRBV5-1,-,16,CASSPQVRAGQETQYF,TGCGCCAGCAGCCCTCAGGTTAGGGCGGGGCAAGAGACCCAGTACTTC
TRBJ1-1,-,TRBV5-1,-,13,CASRPGGRTEAFF,TGCGCCAGCAGACCTGGGGGGCGAACTGAAGCTTTCTTT
TRBJ2-7,TRBD2,TRBV7-3,-,13,CASSAGGGGEQYF,TGTGCCAGCAGCGCGGGAGGGGGAGGAGAGCAGTACTTC
TRBJ1-6,-,TRBV30,-,16,CAWSVRVGGQGSPLHF,TGTGCCTGGAGTGTACGGGTCGGGGGGCAAGGTTCACCCCTCCACTTT
TRBJ2-3,-,TRBV7-9,-,13,CASSINLADTQYF,TGTGCCAGCAGCATCAATCTGGCAGATACGCAGTATTTT
TRBJ1-4,-,TRBV5-1,-,13,CASSLGPNEKLFF,TGCGCCAGCAGCTTGGGGCCTAATGAAAAACTGTTTTTT
TRBJ2-3,-,TRBV6-1,-,14,CASSARGHTDTQYF,TGTGCCAGCAGTGCCCGGGGGCACACAGATACGCAGTATTTT
TRBJ1-1,-,TRBV9,-,11,CASSVDTEAFF,TGTGCCAGCAGCGTAGATACTGAAGCTTTCTTT
TRBJ1-1,-,TRBV5-1,-,14,CASSLWGAGTEAFF,TGCGCCAGCAGCTTGTGGGGGGCGGGCACTGAAGCTTTCTTT
TRBJ2-7,-,TRBV2,-,13,CASNSQGTWEQYF,TGTGCCAGCAATTCTCAGGGGACGTGGGAGCAGTACTTC
TRBJ1-5,-,TRBV28,-,14,CASSSDRVNQPQHF,TGTGCCAGCAGTTCGGACAGAGTCAATCAGCCCCAGCATTTT